These T cell receptor beta chains were read from a single sample in a study of T cell responses to AZD1222 COVID-19 vaccine. The assay was immunoSEQ multiplex PCR, and TCRdb's table has in-frame clones only and misses some. This sample carries more than 85,000 clones, around nine tenths of them seen once, and the ten largest clones take roughly 15%. Sequenced here: peripheral blood, sampled 28 days after the second AZD1222 dose. The receptors shown here come from an adult who received the AZD1222 COVID-19 vaccine. Both conserved end residues are part of each CDR3. D genes are given only for firm matches.

CASSPLAGNPLGEQYF TGTGCCAGCAGCCCACTAGCGGGAAACCCCCTTGGCGAGCAGTACTTC TRBV3-1/TRBV3-2 TRBD2 TRBJ2-7
CATSERTGGNTGELFF TGTGCCACCAGTGAACGGACAGGGGGCAACACCGGGGAGCTGTTTTTT TRBV24-1 TRBD1 TRBJ2-2
CASSLADRGRSGYTF TGCGCCAGCAGCTTGGCGGACAGGGGGCGAAGTGGCTACACCTTC TRBV5-1 TRBD1 TRBJ1-2
CASSVQGAIYGYTF TGTGCCAGCAGCGTACAGGGGGCCATCTATGGCTACACCTTC TRBV28 TRBD1 TRBJ1-2
CASRMAAASYNEQFF TGTGCCAGCAGGATGGCTGCTGCTTCCTACAATGAGCAGTTCTTC TRBV6-5 - TRBJ2-1
CASSQRNEKLFF TGTGCCAGCAGCCAAAGGAATGAAAAACTGTTTTTT TRBV3-1/TRBV3-2 - TRBJ1-4
CASSEIASGADTQYF TGTGCCAGCAGTGAAATCGCTAGCGGGGCAGATACGCAGTATTTT TRBV2 TRBD2 TRBJ2-3
CASSQTTIPGELFF TGTGCCAGCAGCCAAACCACGATACCCGGGGAGCTGTTTTTT TRBV7-2 - TRBJ2-2
CASSFVGGGEKLFF TGTGCCAGCAGTTTTGTAGGGGGAGGTGAAAAACTGTTTTTT TRBV27 - TRBJ1-4
CASSLGMRGGSYEQYF TGTGCCAGCAGCTTAGGAATGAGGGGTGGGAGCTACGAGCAGTACTTC TRBV7-2 - TRBJ2-7